The 26 T cell receptor beta chains below come from one sample, sequenced in a study of blood T cell repertoires in COVID-19. Clones were sequenced by immunoSEQ multiplex PCR, and TCRdb holds only the in-frame ones, with some missing. The sample lists roughly 200,000 clones, about 88% seen once, with less than 3% in the top ten. Sequences were obtained from peripheral blood. Receptor source: a woman in her 30s with active or convalescent COVID-19.

This clone was recorded a few times. V usage is TRBV10-3 and J usage is TRBJ2-1; D might be TRBD1 (5 bases). Looked up from germline, CDR1 is ENHRY and CDR2 is SYGVKD. The CDR3 has 15 residues. V was trimmed by 3 bases and J by 3 bases, leaving 12 bases between them. The CDR3: CAISERGTDYNEQFF. CDR3 sequence (DNA): TGTGCCATCAGTGAAAGGGGAACGGACTACAATGAGCAGTTCTTC.

The J gene is TRBJ1-3, the V gene TRBV11-2; D remains unclear. The CDR3 covers 18 residues. Germline-derived CDR1 and CDR2 are SGHAT and FQNNGV. V was trimmed by 1 base and J by 0 bases, leaving 16 bases between them. This CDR3 is CASSLAGFGPLSGNTIYF. The CDR3 DNA reads TGTGCCAGCAGCTTAGCGGGGTTTGGTCCCCTCTCTGGAAACACCATATATTTT.

This sequence joins TRBV27 and TRBJ1-6; D remains ambiguous. V lost 3 bases and J lost 7, with 16 bases in between. There are 16 residues in the CDR3. Germline-derived CDR1 and CDR2 are MNHEY and SMNVEV (reference sequence). CDR3 sequence reads: CASSFDGMEGNSPLHF. In nucleotides, the CDR3 is TGTGCCAGCAGTTTCGACGGGATGGAAGGGAATTCACCCCTCCACTTT.

The chain uses TRBV4-2 and TRBJ1-2; perhaps TRBD1 as D (6 bases). V was pared by 4 bases and J by 7 bases, with 22 bases between. The CDR3 loop spans 16 amino acids. Germline V gene sequence: CDR1 LGHNA, CDR2 YNFKEQ. The DNA for the CDR3 is TGTGCCAGCAGCCCCCAGGCGGGGGCGCGGCTCTCTGGCTACACCTTC. It is translated as CASSPQAGARLSGYTF.

The rearrangement links TRBV5-1 to TRBJ1-2; tentatively, D is TRBD1 (6 bases). The length of the CDR3 is 14 residues. Germline CDR1 reads SGHRS; CDR2 reads YFSETQ. Trimming left V 0 bases short and J 4 bases short, with 10 bases between. CDR3 protein: CASSLGQASYGYTF. CDR3 DNA: TGCGCCAGCAGCTTGGGACAGGCAAGCTATGGCTACACCTTC.

The J gene is TRBJ1-6, the V gene TRBV4-1; no reliable D call. V lost 4 bases and J 8 bases, leaving 12 bases between the germline ends. The CDR3 is made up of 14 amino acids. Germline assignment: CDR1 MGHRA and CDR2 YSYEKL. This CDR3 reads CASSPQNEYSPLHF. The CDR3 DNA reads as TGCGCCAGCAGCCCTCAGAACGAATATTCACCCCTCCACTTT.

The chain recombines TRBV12-3 or TRBV12-4 with TRBJ1-1, with TRBD1 matching over 7 bases. The CDR3 consists of 13 residues. With 6 bases clipped from V and 5 bases from J, the junction kept 6 bases outside the gene matches. CDR3 region: CASRAPGGTEAFF. DNA of the CDR3: TGTGCCAGCAGGGCTCCAGGGGGGACTGAAGCTTTCTTT.

V is TRBV18 and J is TRBJ1-1, with a tentative D call TRBD1 (5 bases). CDR1 is KGHSH, CDR2 LQKENI, per germline. V was trimmed by 2 bases and J by 1 base, leaving 8 bases between them. The CDR3 spans 14 residues. CDR3 protein: CASSPGAENTEAFF. CDR3 in DNA: TGTGCCAGCTCACCAGGGGCAGAGAACACTGAAGCTTTCTTT.

As DNA, the CDR3 is TGTGCCAGCAGTCAGATAGGGGGCGTTGAAGCTTTCTTT. Protein product: CASSQIGGVEAFF. The V call is TRBV6-5, the J call TRBJ1-1; 7 bases line up with TRBD1. The germline V gene has CDR1 MNHEY and CDR2 SVGAGI. The V segment lost 5 bases and the J segment 7 bases; nucleotides outside the gene matches: 7. This CDR3 is 13 amino acids long.

The gene calls are TRBV2 and TRBJ1-5; TRBD1 might be the D (5 bases). Germline V gene lookup returns CDR1 SNHLY and CDR2 FYNNEI. There are 14 residues in the CDR3. Trimming cost V 6 bases and J 1 base, with 10 bases left between them. The CDR3 coding sequence is TGTGCCAGCAGACAGGAAAGGAGCAATCAGCCCCAGCATTTT. It codes for CASRQERSNQPQHF. The whole variable domain, remainder taken from reference TRBV2 and TRBJ1-5, is EPEVTQTPSHQVTQMGQEVILRCVPISNHLYFYWYRQILGQKVEFLVSFYNNEISEKSEIFDDQFSVERPDGSNFTLKIRSTKLEDSAMYFCASRQERSNQPQHFGDGTRLSIL.

The chain uses TRBV7-9 and TRBJ2-3; D is undetermined. Trimming took off 1 base at V and 2 bases at J, with 7 bases between the two ends. The germline V gene has CDR1 SEHNR and CDR2 FQNEAQ (reference sequence). This CDR3 has 14 residues. CDR3 DNA: TGTGCCAGCAGCTTAGATCTAGTCACAGATACGCAGTATTTT. Translated, it gives CASSLDLVTDTQYF.

The chain recombines TRBV14 with TRBJ2-1, with TRBD2 matching 9 bases. The trim removed 3 bases at V and 0 bases at J, leaving 9 bases unmatched. This CDR3 is 18 amino acids long. Germline-derived CDR1 and CDR2 are SGHDN and FVKESK. In nucleotides, the CDR3 is TGTGCCAGCAGCCAGACTCTAGCGGGACCGTTCTCCTACAATGAGCAGTTCTTC. Encoded protein: CASSQTLAGPFSYNEQFF.

The V call is TRBV15, the J call TRBJ2-2, with D tentatively TRBD2 (6 bases). CDR3 size: 16 residues. Deletions cut 6 bases from V and 5 bases from J, with 19 bases between. Germline loops: CDR1 LNHNV, CDR2 YYDKDF (reference sequence). The CDR3 here is CATRTLGGVRTGELFF. In nucleotides, the CDR3 is TGTGCCACCAGGACCTTGGGAGGTGTGAGGACCGGGGAGCTGTTTTTT.

V usage is TRBV4-2 and J usage is TRBJ1-1; 7 nucleotides agree with TRBD1. In germline, CDR1 is LGHNA, CDR2 YNFKEQ. The ends lost 0 bases at V and 3 bases at J; junction bases unmatched: 4. This CDR3 region has 15 residues. The CDR3 DNA reads TGTGCCAGCAGCCAAGAAGGGCAGGGGGACACTGAAGCTTTCTTT. Its protein product is CASSQEGQGDTEAFF.

V is TRBV29-1 and J is TRBJ1-2, with a tentative D call TRBD1 (5 bases). V was trimmed by 7 bases and J by 1 base, leaving 13 bases between them. Per germline, CDR1 SQVTM and CDR2 ANQGSEA. This CDR3 has 13 amino acids. CDR3 DNA: TGCAGCGGGCTAGTCGGGGGTAACTATGGCTACACCTTC. It specifies CSGLVGGNYGYTF.

The sample holds one count of this clone. The genes are TRBV7-2 and TRBJ2-2; a possible D gene is TRBD2 (5 bases). The germline gives CDR1 SGHTA, CDR2 FQGNSA. The CDR3 consists of 12 residues. V was trimmed by 5 bases and J by 8 bases, leaving 9 bases between them. CDR3 DNA: TGTGCCAGCAGCCCTCGGGGAGGGGAGCTGTTTTTT. Its protein is CASSPRGGELFF.

The rearrangement links TRBV19 to TRBJ2-1; D uncertain. The CDR3 consists of 13 residues. Germline V gene data show CDR1 as LNHDA and CDR2 as SQIVND (reference sequence). V gave up 5 bases and J gave up 3 bases, with 8 bases separating them. CDR3 region: CASSPIYYNEQFF. In DNA, the CDR3 is TGTGCCAGTAGTCCTATATACTACAATGAGCAGTTCTTC.

The chain joins TRBV3-1 (or the pseudogene TRBV3-2) to TRBJ1-2, with TRBD1 matching over 7 bases. The V gene's germline CDR1 is LGHDT and CDR2 YNNKEL (reference sequence). The ends lost 1 base at V and 6 bases at J; junction bases unmatched: 14. This CDR3 has 17 amino acids. The CDR3 is CASSQGQGRYAIDGYTF. CDR3 sequence (DNA): TGTGCCAGCAGCCAAGGACAGGGTCGGTACGCTATCGATGGCTACACCTTC.

J is TRBJ2-5 and V is TRBV2, with 10 bases that match TRBD1. The CDR3 length is 13 residues. J gave up 5 bases and V 11 bases, and 8 bases lay outside the gene matches. Germline CDR1 SNHLY, CDR2 FYNNEI. The CDR3 here is CAPTQDRGETQYF. The CDR3 DNA reads TGTGCCCCCACCCAGGACAGGGGGGAGACCCAGTACTTC. Complete variable domain (other parts from reference TRBV2 and TRBJ2-5): EPEVTQTPSHQVTQMGQEVILRCVPISNHLYFYWYRQILGQKVEFLVSFYNNEISEKSEIFDDQFSVERPDGSNFTLKIRSTKLEDSAMYFCAPTQDRGETQYFGPGTRLLVL.

The chain carries TRBV3-1 (or the pseudogene TRBV3-2) and TRBJ2-1; TRBD1 aligns across 7 bases. CDR3 length: 15 residues. CDR1 is LGHDT and CDR2 is YNNKEL in the germline V gene (reference sequence). Losses at the gene ends were 4 bases for V and 3 bases for J; bases not matched to a gene: 6. CDR3: CASSLRTGVYNEQFF. The CDR3 DNA is TGTGCCAGCAGCCTTCGGACAGGCGTCTACAATGAGCAGTTCTTC.

The rearrangement uses TRBV7-2 and TRBJ2-1, with D possibly matching TRBD2 (5 bases). The CDR3 has 14 amino acids. Germline V lookup: CDR1 SGHTA, CDR2 FQGNSA. V was pared by 1 base and J by 8 bases, with 12 bases between. CDR3 in DNA: TGTGCCAGCAGCTTAGATATGGGGAGCGATGAGCAGTTCTTC. Translating it yields CASSLDMGSDEQFF.

The chain is built from TRBV5-1 and TRBJ2-1; tentative D call: TRBD2 (6 bases). The CDR3 runs 14 residues. Per germline, CDR1 SGHRS and CDR2 YFSETQ. V was shortened by 2 bases and J by 7 bases, with 13 bases between the two germline ends. CDR3 region: CASSLRRGGNEQFF. The CDR3 bases are TGCGCCAGCAGCTTAAGGAGGGGTGGTAATGAGCAGTTCTTC.

The chain carries TRBV12-3 or TRBV12-4 and TRBJ1-2; 7 positions agree with TRBD1. The junction had 6 bases not matched to a gene; V was cut back by 7 bases and J by 4 bases. The CDR3 covers 13 residues. Here the CDR3 DNA reads TGTGCCAGCACCTTCGGGGACAGCTATGGCTACACCTTC. This translates into CASTFGDSYGYTF.

This chain joins TRBV19 and TRBJ2-1, with D possibly matching TRBD2 (5 bases). Trimming removed 6 bases from V and 0 bases from J, with 12 bases in between. This CDR3 is 15 amino acids long. The germline gives CDR1 LNHDA, CDR2 SQIVND (reference sequence). The CDR3: CASSSTGSSYNEQFF. The CDR3 DNA is TGTGCCAGTAGCTCGACGGGAAGCTCCTACAATGAGCAGTTCTTC.

The V gene is TRBV18, the J gene TRBJ2-2; D remains ambiguous. This CDR3 is 14 amino acids long. Trimming pared 1 base from V and 2 bases from J, leaving 5 bases between. Per germline, CDR1 KGHSH and CDR2 LQKENI. DNA of the CDR3: TGTGCCAGCTCACCACGGCCTAACACCGGGGAGCTGTTTTTT. Translated, it gives CASSPRPNTGELFF. Full variable domain (outside the CDR3, taken from reference TRBV18 and TRBJ2-2): NAGVMQNPRHLVRRRGQEARLRCSPMKGHSHVYWYRQLPEEGLKFMVYLQKENIIDESGMPKERFSAEFPKEGPSILRIQQVVRGDSAAYFCASSPRPNTGELFFGEGSRLTVL.

V and J are TRBV6-2 or TRBV6-3 and TRBJ2-1; 12 nucleotides agree with TRBD1. CDR1 MNHEY and CDR2 SVGEGT come from the germline V gene. With V trimmed by 5 bases and J by 5 bases, 13 bases remained unmatched. There are 18 residues in the CDR3. The CDR3 DNA follows: TGTGCCAGCAGTACAAATCCGGGACAGGGGGCCCTTCACAATGAGCAGTTCTTC. This encodes CASSTNPGQGALHNEQFF.